Below are 18 T cell receptor beta chains sequenced from a single sample in a study of T cells in Graves' hyperthyroidism and ophthalmopathy. The source material, RNA transcripts, was used to amplify TCR beta CDR3 regions. In the first-round RT-PCR of the TCR CDR3, the HTBI primer set was used. TCRdb independently ran MiXCR on the multiplex PCR reads; one entry per CDR3 protein. The repertoire holds approximately 590,000 distinct CDR3 sequences, with 15% to 18% as singletons. The specimen was blood. The source of these receptors is a woman aged 30 to 39 with Graves' hyperthyroidism.

This clonotype was counted many times. This chain connects TRBV7-2 to TRBJ2-7; 9 bases match TRBD1. The germline V gene has CDR1 SGHTA and CDR2 FQGNSA. J was trimmed by 1 base and V by 2 bases; bases with no gene match: 6. The CDR3 loop spans 16 amino acids. The CDR3 here is CASSLMAGQGSYEQYF. CDR3 nucleotide sequence: TGTGCCAGCAGCTTAATGGCGGGACAGGGATCCTACGAGCAGTACTTC.

On this clonotype: A clone one base away is much larger, so this may be a read error. The chain couples TRBV24-1 to TRBJ2-3; a possible D gene is TRBD2 (5 bases). CDR3 length: 14 amino acids. V was clipped by 3 bases and J by 2 bases, with 8 bases between them. CDR1 and CDR2 (germline): KGHDR, SFDVKD. The CDR3 region has the DNA TGTGCCACCAGTGATACGGACTCCACAGATACGCAGTATTTT. Encoded protein: CATSDTDSTDTQYF.

This clonotype has more than one count but fewer than ten. This chain joins TRBV3-1 and TRBJ1-1; perhaps TRBD1 as D (5 bases). The CDR3 spans 13 residues. V gave up 5 bases and J gave up 8 bases, with 15 bases separating them. CDR1 and CDR2 from the germline V gene are LGHDT and YNNKEL (reference sequence). In DNA form, the CDR3 reads TGTGCCAGCAGCTCAAGTGGGGCAGAAGAAGCTTTCTTT. Translation: CASSSSGAEEAFF.

The table lists this clonotype with a few counts. The rearrangement joins TRBV7-2 to TRBJ1-4, with 11 bases lining up with TRBD1. CDR3 length: 15 amino acids. CDR1 SGHTA and CDR2 FQGNSA come from the germline V gene. J was trimmed by 4 bases and V by 4 bases; bases with no gene match: 2. CDR3 in amino acids: CASSWTGGLNEKLFF. The DNA for the CDR3 is TGTGCCAGCAGCTGGACAGGGGGCCTTAATGAAAAACTGTTTTTT. The full variable domain, rest sourced from reference TRBV7-2 and TRBJ1-4, is GAGVSQSPSNKVTEKGKDVELRCDPISGHTALYWYRQSLGQGLEFLIYFQGNSAPDKSGLPSDRFSAERTGGSVSTLTIQRTQQEDSAVYLCASSWTGGLNEKLFFGSGTQLSVL.

This clonotype has just a few counts. The chain combines TRBV2 with TRBJ1-2; D call uncertain. There are 13 residues in the CDR3. Trimming stripped 10 bases from V and 0 bases from J, with 12 bases between. CDR1 and CDR2 (germline): SNHLY, FYNNEI. CDR3 region: CATADGTNYGYTF. The DNA for the CDR3 is TGTGCCACCGCGGACGGGACTAACTATGGCTACACCTTC.

This clonotype came up many times. The genes are TRBV5-1 and TRBJ2-1, with 8 bases identical to TRBD1. After removal of 6 bases from V and 8 bases from J, the junction contained 13 bases not matched to a gene. The germline V gene encodes CDR1 SGHRS and CDR2 YFSETQ. The CDR3 is 15 amino acids. This CDR3 reads CASNINGQGADEQFF. CDR3 nucleotide sequence: TGCGCCAGCAACATTAACGGGCAGGGGGCTGATGAGCAGTTCTTC.

This chain connects TRBV15 to TRBJ2-7; possibly TRBD2 for D (6 bases). The CDR3 length is 17 residues. The V end was cut by 3 bases, the J end by 4 bases, with 22 bases between. In germline, CDR1 is LNHNV, CDR2 YYDKDF (reference sequence). CDR3: CATSSREIGAGPYEQYF. Here the CDR3 DNA reads TGTGCCACCAGCAGCCGGGAGATCGGGGCGGGACCATACGAGCAGTACTTC.

In its sample, this clonotype was seen many times. The rearrangement uses TRBV20-1 and TRBJ1-1; TRBD1 is a possible D gene (6 bases). The germline V gene has CDR1 DFQATT and CDR2 SNEGSKA (reference sequence). V lost 8 bases and J lost 3, with 22 bases in between. CDR3 length equals 15 residues. DNA for the CDR3: TGCAGTCCAGCTGGGGGGCGCATCACGGACACTGAAGCTTTCTTT. Protein: CSPAGGRITDTEAFF.

In this sample, this clonotype turned up many times. This sequence joins TRBV12-3 or TRBV12-4 and TRBJ2-5; D gene unclear. The CDR3 contains 14 residues. The V gene lost 6 bases and the J gene lost 4 bases, with 15 bases spanning the gap. In DNA form, the CDR3 reads TGTGCCAGCAGCGCCCTTCGGGTGGCAGAGACCCAGTACTTC. Encoded protein: CASSALRVAETQYF.

This clonotype occurred a few times. V is TRBV7-9 and J is TRBJ2-7; 10 bases are shared with TRBD2. Trimming removed 4 bases from V and 2 bases from J; junction bases left unmatched: 5. This CDR3 contains 15 residues. CDR1 is SEHNR, CDR2 FQNEAQ, per germline (reference sequence). CDR3 in amino acids: CASSSGLAIPYEQYF. CDR3 DNA sequence: TGTGCCAGCAGCTCGGGACTAGCGATTCCCTACGAGCAGTACTTC.

This clonotype was seen more than once but under ten times. This chain connects TRBV6-1 to TRBJ1-4; 10 nucleotides agree with TRBD1. V dropped 2 bases and J dropped 10; count of bases not matched to a gene: 7. This CDR3 contains 15 residues. Germline V lookup: CDR1 MNHNS, CDR2 SASEGT. This CDR3 reads CASSETRDRGRKLFF. The CDR3 DNA reads as TGTGCCAGCAGTGAAACCAGGGACAGGGGACGAAAACTGTTTTTT.

The CDR3: CASSQDPTGYNEQFF. CDR3 nucleotide sequence: TGTGCCAGCAGCCAAGACCCGACAGGATACAATGAGCAGTTCTTC. The chain employs TRBV4-2 and TRBJ2-1, with a tentative D call TRBD1 (6 bases). Germline V gene data show CDR1 as LGHNA and CDR2 as YNFKEQ. The CDR3 is made up of 15 amino acids. Trimming took off 0 bases at V and 4 bases at J, with 10 bases between the two ends.

This clonotype was found many times. V usage is TRBV28 and J usage is TRBJ2-7; no clear D. The CDR3 sequence is 11 residues long. Between the trimmed V and J ends, which lost 6 bases and 3 bases, there was a span of 6 bases. Per germline, CDR1 MDHEN and CDR2 SYDVKM. CDR3 in amino acids: CASRLFYEQYF. The CDR3 region has the DNA TGTGCCAGCAGACTCTTCTACGAGCAGTACTTC.

This clonotype was observed at least ten times. This rearrangement joins TRBV5-6 to TRBJ1-3; D is perhaps TRBD1 (6 bases). Germline CDR1 is SGHDT and CDR2 is YYEEEE. The CDR3 contains 14 residues. The V end lost 4 bases, the J end lost 1 base, and 9 bases lay between the germline ends. The CDR3 protein is CASSLTGSGNTIYF. The CDR3 region has the DNA TGTGCCAGCAGCCTCACAGGGTCTGGAAACACCATATATTTT. Filled out from reference TRBV5-6 and TRBJ1-3, the complete variable domain reads DAGVTQSPTHLIKTRGQQVTLRCSPKSGHDTVSWYQQALGQGPQFIFQYYEEEERQRGNFPDRFSGHQFPNYSSELNVNALLLGDSALYLCASSLTGSGNTIYFGEGSWLTVV.

The table lists this clonotype with many counts. The chain couples TRBV18 to TRBJ2-3; 11 bases line up with TRBD2. The length of the CDR3 is 15 residues. The V gene's germline CDR1 is KGHSH and CDR2 LQKENI. Germline trimming cut 3 bases from V and 5 bases from J; bases unmatched to any gene: 4. CDR3 sequence reads: CASSPSGRAGDTQYF. The CDR3, as DNA: TGTGCCAGCTCACCTAGCGGGAGGGCCGGAGATACGCAGTATTTT.

This clonotype was seen more than once but under ten times. The V call is TRBV4-2, the J call TRBJ1-4; the D is unclear. CDR1 is LGHNA and CDR2 is YNFKEQ in the germline V gene. V was cut by 0 bases and J by 8 bases, with 13 bases left in between. This CDR3 is 15 amino acids long. The CDR3 bases are TGTGCCAGCAGCCAAGATCCGAGCGTCGGGGAAAAACTGTTTTTT. Translation: CASSQDPSVGEKLFF.

As concerns this clonotype: At one boundary the junction diverges from the germline segment, which might be a read error. V gene TRBV6-1 combines with J gene TRBJ2-7; D call uncertain. CDR3 length: 11 amino acids. The germline gives CDR1 MNHNS, CDR2 SASEGT. CDR3 region: CAISESDERYF. The CDR3, as DNA: TGTGCCATCAGTGAGTCTGACGAGCGGTACTTC.

This chain links TRBV12-3 or TRBV12-4 with TRBJ2-2, with unresolved D. The CDR3 covers 15 residues. Trimming took off 6 bases at V and 0 bases at J, with 11 bases between the two ends. CDR3: CASREYRTNTGELFF. The CDR3 DNA sequence: TGTGCCAGCAGAGAATACAGAACGAACACCGGGGAGCTGTTTTTT.